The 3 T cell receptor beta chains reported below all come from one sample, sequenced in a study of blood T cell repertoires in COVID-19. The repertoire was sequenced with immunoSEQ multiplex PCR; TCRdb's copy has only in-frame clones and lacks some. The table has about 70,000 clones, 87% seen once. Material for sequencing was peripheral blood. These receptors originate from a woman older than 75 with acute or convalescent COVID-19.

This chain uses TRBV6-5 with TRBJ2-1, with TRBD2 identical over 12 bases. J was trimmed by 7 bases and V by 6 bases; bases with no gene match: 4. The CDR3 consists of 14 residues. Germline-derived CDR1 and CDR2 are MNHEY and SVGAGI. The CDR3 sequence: CASSATSGSNEQFF. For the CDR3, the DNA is TGTGCCAGCAGCGCGACTAGCGGGAGTAATGAGCAGTTCTTC.

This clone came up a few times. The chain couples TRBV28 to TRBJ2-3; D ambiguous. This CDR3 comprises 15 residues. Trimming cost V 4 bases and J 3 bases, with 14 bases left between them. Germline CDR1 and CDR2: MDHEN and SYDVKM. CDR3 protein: CASSSPSEITDTQYF. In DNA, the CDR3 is TGTGCCAGCAGTTCCCCGAGCGAGATTACAGATACGCAGTATTTT. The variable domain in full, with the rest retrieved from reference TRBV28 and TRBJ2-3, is DVKVTQSSRYLVKRTGEKVFLECVQDMDHENMFWYRQDPGLGLRLIYFSYDVKMKEKGDIPEGYSVSREKKERFSLILESASTNQTSMYLCASSSPSEITDTQYFGPGTRLTVL.

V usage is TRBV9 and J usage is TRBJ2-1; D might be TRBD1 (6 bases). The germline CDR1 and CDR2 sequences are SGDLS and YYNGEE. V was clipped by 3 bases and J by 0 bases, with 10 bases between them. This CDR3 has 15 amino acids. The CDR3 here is CASSGTVLSYNEQFF. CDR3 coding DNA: TGTGCCAGCAGCGGGACAGTGCTCTCCTACAATGAGCAGTTCTTC.